What follows describes a single T cell receptor (beta chain). Antigen specificity is unknown. TCRdb keeps only in-frame clones here, not all; method: immunoSEQ multiplex PCR. This sample has tens of thousands of clones; approximately 94% occur once, and the top ten carry over 0.15%. The sample is drawn from a study of graft-versus-host responses after intestinal transplantation. Overall study findings and caveats: Allografts of patients with graft-donor T cell macrochimerism showed high graft-versus-host to host-versus-graft clone ratios.

Trimming cost V 6 bases and J 2 bases; bases outside gene matches: 5. Per germline, CDR1 LNHDA and CDR2 SQIVND (reference sequence). This CDR3 region has 15 residues. This TCR was recovered from a human donor who was the organ donor for an intestinal transplant. Sequencing was performed on unstimulated CD4+ T cells sorted from spleen or lymph node cells, taken before transplant. This chain connects TRBV19 to TRBJ2-5; the match to TRBD1 covers 11 bases. The CDR3 DNA reads TGTGCCAGTAGAAGGGACAGGGGGGGACAAGAGACCCAGTACTTC. Protein: CASRRDRGGQETQYF.